The clone carrying this T cell receptor (beta chain) has just a few counts. A second PCR of roughly 7 to 11 cycles used a sample-barcoded 5' primer and a J-beta primer mix. TCRdb ran MiXCR on the 5' RACE reads and lists one entry per CDR3 protein. In the table there are about 280,000 distinct CDR3 sequences, 25% to 30% of which are singletons. The data were taken from a study of blood T cells in healthy people across ages. This CDR3 has 15 amino acids. Per germline, CDR1 MDHEN and CDR2 SYDVKM. Trimming took 3 bases from V and 0 from J, leaving 9 bases between them. The sample consisted of blood. The chain employs TRBV28 and TRBJ2-1; no firm D call. This TCR came from a woman aged 65 to 85 in good health. CDR3 bases: TGTGCCAGCAGTTTCACCGCCCGCTCCTACAATGAGCAGTTCTTC. Translated, it gives CASSFTARSYNEQFF.